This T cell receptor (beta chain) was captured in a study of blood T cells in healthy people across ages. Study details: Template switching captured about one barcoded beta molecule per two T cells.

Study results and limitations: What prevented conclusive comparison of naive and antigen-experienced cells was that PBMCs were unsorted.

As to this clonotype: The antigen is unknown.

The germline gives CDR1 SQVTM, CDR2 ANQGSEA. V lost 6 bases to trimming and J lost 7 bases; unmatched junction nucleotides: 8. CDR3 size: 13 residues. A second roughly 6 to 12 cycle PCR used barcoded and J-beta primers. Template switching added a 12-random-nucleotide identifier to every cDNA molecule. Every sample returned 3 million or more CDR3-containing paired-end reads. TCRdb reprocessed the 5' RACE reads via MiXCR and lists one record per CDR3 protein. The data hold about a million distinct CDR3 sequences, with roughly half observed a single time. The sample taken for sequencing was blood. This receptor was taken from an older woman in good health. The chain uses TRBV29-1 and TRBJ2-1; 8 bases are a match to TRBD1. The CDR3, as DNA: TGCAGCGTGGCAGGGGGCATTGGGAATGAGCAGTTCTTC. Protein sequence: CSVAGGIGNEQFF.